This entry concerns a single T cell receptor beta chain. The data are from a study of cytomegalovirus exposure and HLA in healthy donors. Clones were read by immunoSEQ multiplex PCR, and TCRdb kept only the in-frame ones, dropping some. The sample lists about 250,000 clones, roughly 87% seen once, with about 12% in the top ten. V dropped 4 bases and J dropped 0; count of bases not matched to a gene: 4. The CDR3 totals 15 residues. Germline V gene data show CDR1 as SGHRS and CDR2 as YFSETQ. This clonotype originated in a man between 18 and 29 years old in good health and CMV-seropositive. Material for sequencing was PBMCs. The genes are TRBV5-1 and TRBJ1-3; TRBD1 matches at 7 bases. The CDR3 here is CASSLNRGSGNTIYF. The CDR3 DNA reads TGCGCCAGCAGCCTAAACAGGGGCTCTGGAAACACCATATATTTT.